These T cell receptor beta chains were read from a single sample in a study of response to subunit inactivated influenza vaccine. TCRdb passed the RT-PCR reads through MiXCR, listing each CDR3 protein once. The sample lists about 570,000 distinct CDR3 sequences, about 11% occurring once. A further study also used this sample, focusing on T cells expressing NK-cell markers.

The sample in question was PBMCs from blood, obtained on the day of vaccination. These receptors originate from a man in his fifties or sixties who received an inactivated influenza vaccine. The conserved cysteine and the conserved F or W are not part of the CDR3 here. Fields, in order: V gene, J gene, CDR3 protein.

v_call: TRBV7-2
j_call: TRBJ2-6
cdr3_aa: ASSKDSGSGANVLT

v_call: TRBV27
j_call: TRBJ2-5
cdr3_aa: ASSSHRGGEETQY

v_call: TRBV7-2
j_call: TRBJ2-3
cdr3_aa: ASHAVGDRAHTQY

v_call: TRBV20-1
j_call: TRBJ2-4
cdr3_aa: SARDEQLLAKNIQY

v_call: TRBV12-3/TRBV12-4
j_call: TRBJ2-3
cdr3_aa: ASSHLSGRPTDTQY

v_call: TRBV10-2
j_call: TRBJ2-3
cdr3_aa: ASATTSGRADTQY

v_call: TRBV20-1
j_call: TRBJ1-1
cdr3_aa: SARDPTTEAF

v_call: TRBV5-1
j_call: TRBJ2-1
cdr3_aa: ASRGVSYNEQF

v_call: TRBV7-2
j_call: TRBJ2-1
cdr3_aa: ASSLAQASGNEQF

v_call: TRBV24-1
j_call: TRBJ2-1
cdr3_aa: ATSASEGRELYNEQF

v_call: TRBV28
j_call: TRBJ2-1
cdr3_aa: ASSFPGTSGRAYDNEQF

v_call: TRBV20-1
j_call: TRBJ2-4
cdr3_aa: SAFQGRSSKNIQY

v_call: TRBV4-3
j_call: TRBJ2-3
cdr3_aa: ASSQERGSRATDTQY

v_call: TRBV5-6
j_call: TRBJ2-1
cdr3_aa: ASSLELGSHEQF

v_call: TRBV7-2
j_call: TRBJ2-5
cdr3_aa: ASSLAYGRETQY

v_call: TRBV24-1
j_call: TRBJ2-7
cdr3_aa: ATSEGTGEQY

v_call: TRBV6-1
j_call: TRBJ2-3
cdr3_aa: ASRPGTWGSTDTQY

v_call: TRBV24-1
j_call: TRBJ2-1
cdr3_aa: ATSEPGLAGGGDEQF

v_call: TRBV12-3/TRBV12-4
j_call: TRBJ1-5
cdr3_aa: ASRPSHSNQPQH

v_call: TRBV7-9
j_call: TRBJ2-7
cdr3_aa: ASSPNWVYEQY

v_call: TRBV6-1
j_call: TRBJ2-3
cdr3_aa: ASSDRDSRTDTQY

v_call: TRBV12-3/TRBV12-4
j_call: TRBJ2-6
cdr3_aa: ASSFTNSGANVLT

v_call: TRBV4-1
j_call: TRBJ2-5
cdr3_aa: ASSQGSGTGQKTQY

v_call: TRBV5-1
j_call: TRBJ2-1
cdr3_aa: ASKETSGRGNEQF

v_call: TRBV20-1
j_call: TRBJ1-1
cdr3_aa: SAPGATEAF

v_call: TRBV18
j_call: TRBJ1-2
cdr3_aa: ASSPEVGANYGYT

v_call: TRBV6-2/TRBV6-3
j_call: TRBJ2-7
cdr3_aa: ATLTGLANSYEQY

v_call: TRBV7-9
j_call: TRBJ2-1
cdr3_aa: ASRGWTGTGTEQF

v_call: TRBV5-1
j_call: TRBJ1-2
cdr3_aa: ASRAGTGGIGYT

v_call: TRBV5-1
j_call: TRBJ2-1
cdr3_aa: ASSVTSGGAAEQF

v_call: TRBV2
j_call: TRBJ2-1
cdr3_aa: ASSVARNEQF

v_call: TRBV6-1
j_call: TRBJ2-3
cdr3_aa: ASSGTSGYTDTQY

v_call: TRBV9
j_call: TRBJ2-5
cdr3_aa: ASSASGVRRETQY

v_call: TRBV12-3/TRBV12-4
j_call: TRBJ1-6
cdr3_aa: ASSISTGVNSPLH

v_call: TRBV15
j_call: TRBJ2-1
cdr3_aa: ATSLNDLQGIYNEQF

v_call: TRBV5-1
j_call: TRBJ2-3
cdr3_aa: ASGPLGRSTDTQY

v_call: TRBV7-2
j_call: TRBJ2-7
cdr3_aa: ASSSSRLAGAQY

v_call: TRBV29-1
j_call: TRBJ2-6
cdr3_aa: SVAESGANVLT

v_call: TRBV6-1
j_call: TRBJ2-2
cdr3_aa: ASSARGGANTGELF

v_call: TRBV5-6
j_call: TRBJ2-7
cdr3_aa: ASSSSSGQY

v_call: TRBV29-1
j_call: TRBJ2-6
cdr3_aa: SVEDLRQASSGANVLT

v_call: TRBV6-5
j_call: TRBJ1-5
cdr3_aa: ASSYLGSNQPQH

v_call: TRBV6-1
j_call: TRBJ1-3
cdr3_aa: ASSDSPNSGNTIY

v_call: TRBV6-1
j_call: TRBJ2-4
cdr3_aa: ASSRQGSQAKNIQY

v_call: TRBV12-3/TRBV12-4
j_call: TRBJ2-7
cdr3_aa: ASSLSVEQY

v_call: TRBV5-1
j_call: TRBJ2-3
cdr3_aa: ASSRPGLAIGPTTDTQY

v_call: TRBV6-2/TRBV6-3
j_call: TRBJ2-7
cdr3_aa: ASSNTGTHEQY